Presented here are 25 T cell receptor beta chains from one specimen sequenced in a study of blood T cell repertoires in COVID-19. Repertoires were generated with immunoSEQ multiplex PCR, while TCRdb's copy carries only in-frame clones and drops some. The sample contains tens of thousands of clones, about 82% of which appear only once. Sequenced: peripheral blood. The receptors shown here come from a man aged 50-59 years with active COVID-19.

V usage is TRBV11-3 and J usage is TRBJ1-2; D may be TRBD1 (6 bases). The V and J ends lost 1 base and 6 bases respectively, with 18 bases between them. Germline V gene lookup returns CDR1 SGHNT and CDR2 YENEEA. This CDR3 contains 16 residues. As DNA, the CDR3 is TGTGCCAGCAGCTTAGCAACAGGGCGCAACGACGATGGCTACACCTTC. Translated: CASSLATGRNDDGYTF.

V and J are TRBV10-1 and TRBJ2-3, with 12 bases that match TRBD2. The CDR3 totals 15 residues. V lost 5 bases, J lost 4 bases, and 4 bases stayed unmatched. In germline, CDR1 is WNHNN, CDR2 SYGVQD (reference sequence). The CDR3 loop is CASSMTSGGADTQYF. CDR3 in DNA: TGCGCCAGCAGTATGACTAGCGGGGGCGCAGATACGCAGTATTTT.

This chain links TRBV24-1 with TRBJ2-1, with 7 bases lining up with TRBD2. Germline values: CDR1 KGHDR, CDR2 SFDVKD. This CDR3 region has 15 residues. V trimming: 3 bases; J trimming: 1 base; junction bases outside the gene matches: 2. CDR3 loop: CATSDPSGSYNEQFF. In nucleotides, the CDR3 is TGTGCCACCAGTGATCCTAGCGGATCCTACAATGAGCAGTTCTTC.

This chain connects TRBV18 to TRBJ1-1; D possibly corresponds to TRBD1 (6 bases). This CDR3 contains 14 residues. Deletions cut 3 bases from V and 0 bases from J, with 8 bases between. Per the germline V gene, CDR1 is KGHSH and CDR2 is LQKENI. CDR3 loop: CASSPRGLNTEAFF. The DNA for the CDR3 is TGTGCCAGCTCACCCAGGGGACTGAACACTGAAGCTTTCTTT.

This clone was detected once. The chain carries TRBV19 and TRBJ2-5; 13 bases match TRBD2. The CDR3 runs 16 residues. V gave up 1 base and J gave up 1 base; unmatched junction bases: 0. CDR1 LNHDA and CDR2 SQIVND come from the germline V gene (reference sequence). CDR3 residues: CASSIGTSGGQETQYF. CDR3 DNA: TGTGCCAGTAGTATAGGGACTAGCGGGGGCCAAGAGACCCAGTACTTC.

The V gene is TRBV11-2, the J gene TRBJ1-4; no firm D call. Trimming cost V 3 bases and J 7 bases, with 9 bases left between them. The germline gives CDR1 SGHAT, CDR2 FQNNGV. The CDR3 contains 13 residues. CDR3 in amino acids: CASSFGEREKLFF. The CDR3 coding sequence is TGTGCCAGCAGCTTCGGGGAGCGTGAAAAACTGTTTTTT.

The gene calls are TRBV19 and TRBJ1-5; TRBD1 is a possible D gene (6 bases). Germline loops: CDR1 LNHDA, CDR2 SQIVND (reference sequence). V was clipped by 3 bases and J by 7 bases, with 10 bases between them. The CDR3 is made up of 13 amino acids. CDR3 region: CASSILQGQPQHF. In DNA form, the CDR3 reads TGTGCCAGTAGTATTCTTCAGGGGCAGCCCCAGCATTTT.

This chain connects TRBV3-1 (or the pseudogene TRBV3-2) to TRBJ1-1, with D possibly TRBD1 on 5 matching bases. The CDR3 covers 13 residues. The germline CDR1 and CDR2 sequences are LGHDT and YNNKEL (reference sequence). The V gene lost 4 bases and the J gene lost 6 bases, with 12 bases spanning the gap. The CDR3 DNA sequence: TGTGCCAGCAGCCCGTTGGGGCATCCTGAAGCTTTCTTT. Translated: CASSPLGHPEAFF.

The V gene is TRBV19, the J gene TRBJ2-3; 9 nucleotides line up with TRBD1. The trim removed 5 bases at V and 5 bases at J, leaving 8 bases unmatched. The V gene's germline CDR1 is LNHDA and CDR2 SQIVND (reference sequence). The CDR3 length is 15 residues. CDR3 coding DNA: TGTGCCAGTAGTTCATGGGACAGGGCTAAAGATACGCAGTATTTT. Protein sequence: CASSSWDRAKDTQYF.

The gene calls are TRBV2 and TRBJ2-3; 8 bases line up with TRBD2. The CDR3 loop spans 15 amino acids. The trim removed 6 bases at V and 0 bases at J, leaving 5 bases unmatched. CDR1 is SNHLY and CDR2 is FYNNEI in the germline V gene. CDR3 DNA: TGTGCCAGCAGCCCCCCGGGGGGGAGCACAGATACGCAGTATTTT. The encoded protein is CASSPPGGSTDTQYF.

CDR3 in amino acids: CASSLALLQDYGYTF. In nucleotides, the CDR3 is TGTGCCAGCAGCTTAGCGCTACTACAGGACTATGGCTACACCTTC. This chain links TRBV7-9 with TRBJ1-2, with a tentative D call TRBD1 (5 bases). The CDR3 is 15 amino acids. CDR1 and CDR2 (germline): SEHNR, FQNEAQ (reference sequence). Trimming cost V 0 bases and J 3 bases, with 11 bases left between them.

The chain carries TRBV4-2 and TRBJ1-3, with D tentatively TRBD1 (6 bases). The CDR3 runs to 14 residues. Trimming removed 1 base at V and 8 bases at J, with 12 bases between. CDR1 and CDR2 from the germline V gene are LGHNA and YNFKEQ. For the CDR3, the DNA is TGTGCCAGCAGCCAAGGGACAGAGAGCTACACCATATATTTT. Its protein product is CASSQGTESYTIYF.

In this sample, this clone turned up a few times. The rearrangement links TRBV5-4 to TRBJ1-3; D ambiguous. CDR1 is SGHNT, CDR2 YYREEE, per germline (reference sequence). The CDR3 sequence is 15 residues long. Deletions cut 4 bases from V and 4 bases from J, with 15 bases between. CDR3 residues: CASSLGEGSGNTIYF. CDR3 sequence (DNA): TGTGCCAGCAGCCTCGGGGAGGGCTCAGGAAACACCATATATTTT.

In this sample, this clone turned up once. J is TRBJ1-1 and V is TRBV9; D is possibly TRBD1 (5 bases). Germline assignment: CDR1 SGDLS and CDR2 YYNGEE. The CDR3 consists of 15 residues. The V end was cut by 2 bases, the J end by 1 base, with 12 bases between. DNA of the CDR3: TGTGCCAGCAGCGTTCAGGGTGGGGCGAACACTGAAGCTTTCTTT. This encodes CASSVQGGANTEAFF. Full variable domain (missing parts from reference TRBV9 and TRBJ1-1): DSGVTQTPKHLITATGQRVTLRCSPRSGDLSVYWYQQSLDQGLQFLIQYYNGEERAKGNILERFSAQQFPDLHSELNLSSLELGDSALYFCASSVQGGANTEAFFGQGTRLTVV.

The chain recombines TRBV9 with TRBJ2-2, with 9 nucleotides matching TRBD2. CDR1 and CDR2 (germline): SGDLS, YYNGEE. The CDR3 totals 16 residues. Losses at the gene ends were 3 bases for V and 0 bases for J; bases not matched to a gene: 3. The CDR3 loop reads CASSDWTSANTGELFF. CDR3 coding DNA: TGTGCCAGCAGCGACTGGACTAGCGCGAACACCGGGGAGCTGTTTTTT.

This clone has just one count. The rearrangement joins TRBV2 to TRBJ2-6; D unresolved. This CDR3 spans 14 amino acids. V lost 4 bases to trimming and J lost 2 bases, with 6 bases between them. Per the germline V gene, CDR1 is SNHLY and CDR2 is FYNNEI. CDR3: CASSVGAGANVLTF. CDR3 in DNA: TGTGCCAGCAGTGTGGGCGCTGGGGCCAACGTCCTGACTTTC.

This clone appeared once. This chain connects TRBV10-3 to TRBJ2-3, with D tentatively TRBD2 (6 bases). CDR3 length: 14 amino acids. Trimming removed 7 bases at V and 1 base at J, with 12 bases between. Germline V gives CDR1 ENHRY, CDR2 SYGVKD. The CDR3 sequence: CAIMERVGTDTQYF. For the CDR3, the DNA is TGTGCCATCATGGAGCGGGTGGGCACAGATACGCAGTATTTT.

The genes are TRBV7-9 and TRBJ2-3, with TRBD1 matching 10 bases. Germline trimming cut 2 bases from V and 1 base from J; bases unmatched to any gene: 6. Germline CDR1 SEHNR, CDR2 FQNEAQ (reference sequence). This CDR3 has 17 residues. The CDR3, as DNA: TGTGCCAGCAGCTTACCCCCTGGGACAGGGGGCACAGATACGCAGTATTTT. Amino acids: CASSLPPGTGGTDTQYF.

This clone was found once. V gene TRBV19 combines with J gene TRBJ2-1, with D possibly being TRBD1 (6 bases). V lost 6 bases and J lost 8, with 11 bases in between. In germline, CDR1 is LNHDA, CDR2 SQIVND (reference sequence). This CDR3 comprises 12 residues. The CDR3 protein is CASRTYRDEQFF. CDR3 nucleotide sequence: TGTGCCAGTAGAACTTACAGGGATGAGCAGTTCTTC.

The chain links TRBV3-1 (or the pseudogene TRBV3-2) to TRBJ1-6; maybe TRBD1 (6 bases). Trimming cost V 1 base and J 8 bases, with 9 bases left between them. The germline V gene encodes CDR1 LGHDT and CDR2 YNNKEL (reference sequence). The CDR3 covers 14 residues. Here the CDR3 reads CASSQVAGDSPLHF. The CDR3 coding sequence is TGTGCCAGCAGCCAAGTTGCAGGGGATTCACCCCTCCACTTT.

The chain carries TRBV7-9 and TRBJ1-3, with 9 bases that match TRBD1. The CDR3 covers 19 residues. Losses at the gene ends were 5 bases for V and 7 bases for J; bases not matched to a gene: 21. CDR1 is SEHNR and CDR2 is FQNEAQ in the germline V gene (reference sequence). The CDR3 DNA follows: TGTGCCAGCAGCCCGAGTCCCGGGACAGGGATCGGTCGCTCGAACACCATATATTTT. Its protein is CASSPSPGTGIGRSNTIYF. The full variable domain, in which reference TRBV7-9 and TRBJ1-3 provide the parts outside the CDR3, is DTGVSQNPRHKITKRGQNVTFRCDPISEHNRLYWYRQTLGQGPEFLTYFQNEAQLEKSRLLSDRFSAERPKGSFSTLEIQRTEQGDSAMYLCASSPSPGTGIGRSNTIYFGEGSWLTVV.

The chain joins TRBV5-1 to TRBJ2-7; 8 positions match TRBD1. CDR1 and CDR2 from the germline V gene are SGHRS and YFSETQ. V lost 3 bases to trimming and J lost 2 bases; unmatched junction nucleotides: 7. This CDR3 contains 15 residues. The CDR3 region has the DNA TGCGCCAGCAGCTCGTCCCAGGGGGCCCCCTACGAGCAGTACTTC. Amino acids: CASSSSQGAPYEQYF.

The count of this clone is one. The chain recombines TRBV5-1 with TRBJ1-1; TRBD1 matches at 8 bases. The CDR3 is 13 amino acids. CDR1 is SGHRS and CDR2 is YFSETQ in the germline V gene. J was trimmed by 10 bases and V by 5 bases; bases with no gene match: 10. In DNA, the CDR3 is TGCGCCAGCAGGCCGGGACAGGTGGAGGGAGCTTTCTTT. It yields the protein CASRPGQVEGAFF.

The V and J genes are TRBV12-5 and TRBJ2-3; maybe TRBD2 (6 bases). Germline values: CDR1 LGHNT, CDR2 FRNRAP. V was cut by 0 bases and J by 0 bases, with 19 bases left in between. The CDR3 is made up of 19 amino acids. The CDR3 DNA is TGTGCTAGTGGTTTGGTACGGGCGGGACGGGCTTCTAGCACAGATACGCAGTATTTT. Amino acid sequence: CASGLVRAGRASSTDTQYF.

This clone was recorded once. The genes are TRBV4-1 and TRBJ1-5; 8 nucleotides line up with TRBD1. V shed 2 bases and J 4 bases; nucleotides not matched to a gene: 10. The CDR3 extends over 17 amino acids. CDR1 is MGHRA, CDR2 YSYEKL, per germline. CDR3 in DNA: TGCGCCAGCAGCCAAACCCCAGACAGGGGCCAAAATCAGCCCCAGCATTTT. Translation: CASSQTPDRGQNQPQHF.